The 10 T cell receptor beta chains presented below share a single source sample, sequenced in a study of T cells in Graves' hyperthyroidism and ophthalmopathy. The CDR3 regions of TCR beta were amplified from RNA transcripts. HTBI primers were the set used in a first-round RT-PCR of the TCR CDR3. Each CDR3 protein gets one entry after TCRdb re-called the multiplex PCR reads with MiXCR. Found here are around 600,000 distinct CDR3 sequences, more than 14% of them singletons; the top ten hold approximately 12%. Sequencing input: blood. The receptors derive from a woman aged 50 to 60 with Graves' ophthalmopathy.

There are many counts of this clonotype. The chain links TRBV7-3 to TRBJ2-1; D might be TRBD1 (6 bases). The CDR3 is 15 amino acids. Germline V gene lookup returns CDR1 SGHTA and CDR2 FQGTGA. Trimming took off 6 bases at V and 0 bases at J, with 12 bases between the two ends. The CDR3 bases are TGTGCCAGCAGTTTAGGGGGTAACTCCTACAATGAGCAGTTCTTC. Translated, it gives CASSLGGNSYNEQFF.

In this sample, this clonotype turned up a few times. The chain uses TRBV20-1 and TRBJ2-3, with unresolved D. The CDR3 length is 13 residues. The V and J ends lost 6 bases and 4 bases respectively, with 14 bases between them. The V gene's germline CDR1 is DFQATT and CDR2 SNEGSKA (reference sequence). This chain's CDR3 is CSAIRTRSDTQYF. Written as DNA, the CDR3 is TGCAGTGCAATCCGGACCCGTTCAGATACGCAGTATTTT.

This clonotype appeared many times. The V call is TRBV28, the J call TRBJ2-7, with 12 bases lining up with TRBD2. The CDR3 runs 16 residues. From germline, CDR1 is MDHEN and CDR2 SYDVKM. Trimming cost V 4 bases and J 1 base; bases outside gene matches: 5. This chain's CDR3 is CASSYPSGRDSYEQYF. The CDR3 nucleotides read TGTGCCAGCAGTTACCCTAGCGGGAGGGATTCCTACGAGCAGTACTTC.

This clonotype was seen a few times. The chain has TRBV28 and TRBJ1-2, with D possibly TRBD1 on 6 matching bases. V dropped 6 bases and J dropped 13 bases, with 18 bases sitting between them. This CDR3 has 12 amino acids. From germline, CDR1 is MDHEN and CDR2 SYDVKM. The CDR3 protein is CASRYLTGLCTF. The CDR3 nucleotides read TGTGCCAGCAGATACCTGACAGGCCTTTGCACCTTC.

Concerning this clonotype: Sequence at one end of the junction differs from germline and may be a read error. The chain has TRBV29-1 and TRBJ2-7; D gene ambiguous. The CDR3 has 11 amino acids. Per germline, CDR1 SQVTM and CDR2 ANQGSEA. CDR3 amino acids: CSVASSHEQYF. The CDR3 nucleotides read TGCAGCGTTGCGAGCTCCCACGAGCAGTACTTC.

The sample holds many counts of this clonotype. The chain links TRBV9 to TRBJ2-5, with TRBD2 matching 8 bases. V was clipped by 0 bases and J by 4 bases; unmatched bases: 5. The length of the CDR3 is 15 residues. The germline gives CDR1 SGDLS, CDR2 YYNGEE. The CDR3 loop is CASSVAGGSGETQYF. CDR3 nucleotides: TGTGCCAGCAGCGTAGCGGGAGGGAGCGGAGAGACCCAGTACTTC.

This clonotype showed up just once. Possible read error: a much larger clone is one base away. The chain couples TRBV28 to TRBJ2-3; 11 bases match TRBD2. The CDR3 contains 22 residues. V lost 2 bases, J lost 0 bases, and 19 bases stayed unmatched. CDR1 MDHEN and CDR2 SYDVKM come from the germline V gene. The CDR3 region is CASSLRVAGGRSLPCSTDTQYF. Here the CDR3 DNA reads TGTGCCAGCAGTTTACGCGTAGCGGGAGGGCGCTCACTACCTTGTAGCACAGATACGCAGTATTTT. Full variable domain (missing parts from reference TRBV28 and TRBJ2-3): DVKVTQSSRYLVKRTGEKVFLECVQDMDHENMFWYRQDPGLGLRLIYFSYDVKMKEKGDIPEGYSVSREKKERFSLILESASTNQTSMYLCASSLRVAGGRSLPCSTDTQYFGPGTRLTVL.

This clonotype has at least ten counts. J is TRBJ2-7 and V is TRBV29-1; 12 nucleotides agree with TRBD2. Germline V gives CDR1 SQVTM, CDR2 ANQGSEA. J lost 6 bases, V lost 4 bases, and 7 bases had no gene match. There are 14 residues in the CDR3. The CDR3 sequence is CSVAGLAGGVEQYF. In DNA form, the CDR3 reads TGCAGCGTTGCTGGGCTAGCGGGAGGGGTCGAGCAGTACTTC.

This clonotype has ten or more counts. The rearrangement joins TRBV28 to TRBJ2-3, with 11 nucleotides matching TRBD2. CDR1 MDHEN and CDR2 SYDVKM come from the germline V gene. The CDR3 is 14 amino acids. With 8 bases clipped from V and 3 bases from J, the junction kept 4 bases outside the gene matches. The CDR3 here is CASGGTSGTDTQYF. In DNA, the CDR3 is TGTGCCAGCGGGGGGACTAGCGGTACAGATACGCAGTATTTT.

Here the CDR3 reads CSAWGSENGVQYF. CDR3 in DNA: TGCAGTGCGTGGGGCTCGGAGAATGGAGTGCAGTACTTC. The V gene is TRBV29-1, the J gene TRBJ2-7; weak D call: TRBD1 (5 bases). The germline V gene encodes CDR1 SQVTM and CDR2 ANQGSEA. CDR3 size: 13 residues.